Presented here are 30 T cell receptor beta chains from one specimen sequenced in a study of shared clonotypes between healthy human individuals (dated by TCRdb to 2018 to 2021). Library generation was performed with the immunoSEQ multiplex PCR assay. Drawn from immuneACCESS, this table holds only the in-frame rearrangements with V and J called that TCRdb kept. Clones are partly lost; checked studies trace under half to an unresolved V gene and leave the rest unexplained. The sample records 300,000 to 350,000 clones, over 70% of which are singletons. Jointly, the top ten make up 8.5% to 12% of the sample. Material: memory CD4+ T cells sorted from blood. What the cell subset or site label conveys for this sample: CD45RA-negative fraction. The receptors stem from a man younger than 45 in good health.

V and J are TRBV5-1 and TRBJ2-6; TRBD1 aligns across 8 bases. CDR3 length: 18 amino acids. Germline CDR1 reads SGHRS; CDR2 reads YFSETQ. The V gene end was trimmed by 0 bases and the J gene end by 4 bases; junction bases not matched to a gene: 9. The CDR3 nucleotides read TGCGCCAGCAGCTTGGCCCGGCAGGGGGCGTCCGGGGCCAACGTCCTGACTTTC. This gives the protein CASSLARQGASGANVLTF.

The V gene is TRBV15, the J gene TRBJ2-5; D gene ambiguous. V lost 0 bases, J lost 7 bases, and 9 bases lay in between. The CDR3 has 13 residues. Germline CDR1 reads LNHNV; CDR2 reads YYDKDF (reference sequence). The CDR3 nucleotides read TGTGCCACCAGCAGAGATCCGTCCGGGACCCAGTACTTC. Protein: CATSRDPSGTQYF.

This clone was recorded only once. This sequence joins TRBV6-5 and TRBJ2-5; maybe TRBD1 (6 bases). The CDR3 is 15 amino acids. V lost 0 bases and J 1 base, leaving 9 bases between the germline ends. Germline assignment: CDR1 MNHEY and CDR2 SVGAGI. CDR3 in DNA: TGTGCCAGCAGTTACTCTGGCAGGGGCCAAGAGACCCAGTACTTC. This encodes CASSYSGRGQETQYF.

This rearrangement joins TRBV29-1 to TRBJ2-5; unclear D gene. The CDR3 is made up of 12 amino acids. V lost 6 bases and J 5 bases, leaving 13 bases between the germline ends. From germline, CDR1 is SQVTM and CDR2 ANQGSEA. CDR3 sequence: CSVTGSAETQYF. CDR3 in DNA: TGCAGCGTCACCGGGTCGGCGGAGACCCAGTACTTC.

The rearrangement joins TRBV18 to TRBJ1-3, with D hard to call. Germline lookup yields CDR1 KGHSH and CDR2 LQKENI. The CDR3 length is 15 residues. Trimming cost V 2 bases and J 4 bases, with 12 bases left between them. The CDR3, as DNA: TGTGCCAGCTCACCAGACCCGACTCCAGGAAACACCATATATTTT. This encodes CASSPDPTPGNTIYF.

The rearrangement uses TRBV5-1 and TRBJ2-5; D possibly corresponds to TRBD1 (5 bases). The CDR3 is made up of 15 amino acids. V gave up 0 bases and J gave up 2 bases, with 11 bases separating them. CDR1 SGHRS and CDR2 YFSETQ come from the germline V gene. The CDR3 DNA is TGCGCCAGCAGCTTGGCCGCGACAGCACAAGAGACCCAGTACTTC. As protein: CASSLAATAQETQYF. Drawing the rest from reference TRBV5-1 and TRBJ2-5, the complete variable domain is KAGVTQTPRYLIKTRGQQVTLSCSPISGHRSVSWYQQTPGQGLQFLFEYFSETQRNKGNFPGRFSGRQFSNSRSEMNVSTLELGDSALYLCASSLAATAQETQYFGPGTRLLVL.

The genes are TRBV14 and TRBJ2-5, with a tentative D call TRBD1 (5 bases). The CDR3 extends over 15 amino acids. With 1 base removed from V and 2 bases from J, the gap between germline ends came to 11 bases. The germline V gene has CDR1 SGHDN and CDR2 FVKESK. The CDR3, as DNA: TGTGCCAGCAGCCAAGGCAGACAGCTGCAAGAGACCCAGTACTTC. Residues: CASSQGRQLQETQYF.

The V call is TRBV4-2, the J call TRBJ1-4, with a weak D call TRBD1 (5 bases). CDR1 and CDR2 (germline): LGHNA, YNFKEQ. V dropped 1 base and J dropped 6 bases, with 15 bases sitting between them. The CDR3 runs to 16 residues. The CDR3 protein is CASSQGIVGADEKLFF. Here the CDR3 DNA reads TGTGCCAGCAGCCAAGGTATAGTCGGGGCGGATGAAAAACTGTTTTTT.

The CDR3: CASSPWGQGGADTQYF. Here the CDR3 DNA reads TGTGCCAGCAGCCCCTGGGGGCAGGGTGGGGCAGATACGCAGTATTTT. The chain joins TRBV7-9 to TRBJ2-3, with a tentative D call TRBD1 (6 bases). V lost 5 bases and J lost 4, with 19 bases in between. The CDR3 loop spans 16 amino acids. From germline, CDR1 is SEHNR and CDR2 FQNEAQ (reference sequence).

The table lists this clone with a count of one. This chain uses TRBV18 with TRBJ2-3, with D unclear. The V end lost 2 bases, the J end lost 4 bases, and 10 bases lay between the germline ends. The CDR3 has 14 amino acids. The V gene's germline CDR1 is KGHSH and CDR2 LQKENI. The CDR3 reads CASSPGHQADTQYF. In DNA, the CDR3 is TGTGCCAGCTCACCAGGCCATCAGGCAGATACGCAGTATTTT.

The rearrangement links TRBV6-5 to TRBJ1-5, with D possibly TRBD1 on 5 matching bases. The V end was cut by 2 bases, the J end by 5 bases, with 10 bases between. Germline values: CDR1 MNHEY, CDR2 SVGAGI. The CDR3 length is 14 residues. CDR3: CASSYAGYDQPQHF. For the CDR3, the DNA is TGTGCCAGCAGTTACGCAGGGTATGATCAGCCCCAGCATTTT.

The J gene is TRBJ1-1, the V gene TRBV6-5, with 9 bases identical to TRBD1. Per the germline V gene, CDR1 is MNHEY and CDR2 is SVGAGI. Trimming cost V 9 bases and J 11 bases; bases outside gene matches: 13. The CDR3 runs to 13 residues. In DNA, the CDR3 is TGTGCCAGTATAGTGGACAGGGGAGGTAGGGCTTTCTTT. Its translation is CASIVDRGGRAFF.

This chain connects TRBV5-1 to TRBJ2-3, with 7 bases lining up with TRBD2. The germline CDR1 and CDR2 sequences are SGHRS and YFSETQ. The CDR3 has 15 residues. Losses at the gene ends were 0 bases for V and 3 bases for J; bases not matched to a gene: 4. The CDR3 coding sequence is TGCGCCAGCAGCTTGGGAGCGGGACGGACAGATACGCAGTATTTT. Amino acids: CASSLGAGRTDTQYF.

V gene TRBV5-6 combines with J gene TRBJ2-7; unclear D gene. Between the trimmed V and J ends, which lost 4 bases and 1 base, there was a span of 6 bases. Germline assignment: CDR1 SGHDT and CDR2 YYEEEE. The CDR3 is made up of 12 amino acids. CDR3 DNA: TGTGCCAGCAGCGAAGAGTCCTACGAGCAGTACTTC. Translation gives CASSEESYEQYF. Combining the CDR3 with reference TRBV5-6 and TRBJ2-7 gives the whole variable domain DAGVTQSPTHLIKTRGQQVTLRCSPKSGHDTVSWYQQALGQGPQFIFQYYEEEERQRGNFPDRFSGHQFPNYSSELNVNALLLGDSALYLCASSEESYEQYFGPGTRLTVT.

The rearrangement links TRBV10-3 to TRBJ2-3; D is unresolved. V was trimmed by 7 bases and J by 2 bases, leaving 10 bases between them. CDR1 and CDR2 (germline): ENHRY, SYGVKD. This CDR3 spans 13 amino acids. CDR3: CAINEENTDTQYF. DNA of the CDR3: TGTGCCATCAACGAGGAAAACACAGATACGCAGTATTTT.

The gene calls are TRBV25-1 and TRBJ2-5; 7 bases fit TRBD2. This CDR3 is built from 18 residues. Losses at the gene ends were 1 base for V and 5 bases for J; bases not matched to a gene: 16. Per germline, CDR1 MGHDK and CDR2 SYGVNS. CDR3 sequence: CASSELGTYGGSEETQYF. CDR3 sequence (DNA): TGTGCCAGCAGTGAATTGGGGACCTATGGCGGGAGTGAGGAGACCCAGTACTTC. The complete variable domain, with remaining parts taken from reference TRBV25-1 and TRBJ2-5, reads EADIYQTPRYLVIGTGKKITLECSQTMGHDKMYWYQQDPGMELHLIHYSYGVNSTEKGDLSSESTVSRIRTEHFPLTLESARPSHTSQYLCASSELGTYGGSEETQYFGPGTRLLVL.

The CDR3: CASSSSKRGGGNTIYF. DNA for the CDR3: TGTGCCAGCAGCTCATCCAAACGCGGTGGTGGAAACACCATATATTTT. The rearrangement links TRBV11-2 to TRBJ1-3, with unresolved D. The CDR3 sequence is 16 residues long. Germline CDR1 and CDR2: SGHAT and FQNNGV. V shed 4 bases and J shed 3 bases, with 16 bases lying between them.

This clone was recorded only once. The chain is built from TRBV18 and TRBJ2-7, with D unclear. Germline V CDR1 and CDR2: KGHSH, LQKENI. The CDR3 has 13 amino acids. Trimming shortened V by 6 bases and J by 4 bases, and 13 bases separated the two germline ends. CDR3 coding DNA: TGTGCCAGCTCCGCCCAGGTCGCATACGAGCAGTACTTC. Translation: CASSAQVAYEQYF.

This clone was found many times. This chain links TRBV4-2 with TRBJ1-4; D uncertain. With 4 bases removed from V and 10 bases from J, the gap between germline ends came to 19 bases. Looked up from germline, CDR1 is LGHNA and CDR2 is YNFKEQ. The CDR3 runs to 15 residues. DNA of the CDR3: TGTGCCAGCAGCCCAAGTCGGGGAAGCGTCGGAAAACTGTTTTTT. This sequence encodes CASSPSRGSVGKLFF.

This clone was detected only once. This rearrangement joins TRBV7-9 to TRBJ2-7, with 14 bases aligning to TRBD2. The CDR3 is 16 residues long. V shed 6 bases and J 4 bases; nucleotides not matched to a gene: 8. Germline V lookup: CDR1 SEHNR, CDR2 FQNEAQ (reference sequence). In DNA, the CDR3 is TGTGCCAGCAGTTTAACCGGGACTAGCGGGAGATACGAGCAGTACTTC. This codes for CASSLTGTSGRYEQYF.

The chain couples TRBV10-1 to TRBJ2-1; tentative D call: TRBD2 (5 bases). The CDR3 runs 14 residues. The V end lost 3 bases, the J end lost 8 bases, and 14 bases lay between the germline ends. CDR1 WNHNN and CDR2 SYGVQD come from the germline V gene (reference sequence). The CDR3 nucleotides are TGCGCCAGCAGTGACTCGGGGATGTCGGATGAGCAGTTCTTC. Its translation is CASSDSGMSDEQFF.

The chain has TRBV11-2 and TRBJ2-2; 7 bases align to TRBD1. The germline CDR1 and CDR2 sequences are SGHAT and FQNNGV. CDR3 length equals 15 residues. With 5 bases clipped from V and 3 bases from J, the junction kept 6 bases outside the gene matches. The CDR3 sequence is CASSPGQVYTGELFF. The DNA of the CDR3 is TGTGCCAGCAGCCCCGGACAGGTATACACCGGGGAGCTGTTTTTT.

In this sample, this clone turned up a few times. The chain combines TRBV29-1 with TRBJ1-1; D is perhaps TRBD1 (5 bases). The CDR3 runs 12 residues. Germline V CDR1 and CDR2: SQVTM, ANQGSEA. V was shortened by 2 bases and J by 11 bases, with 15 bases between the two germline ends. The CDR3 DNA is TGCAGCGTTGAAAGGGGCGGCGGGCAGGCTTTCTTT. Translating it yields CSVERGGGQAFF.

Regarding this clone: The sample has other DNA sequences that encode this CDR3 too. This rearrangement joins TRBV5-4 to TRBJ2-1; 11 nucleotides match TRBD2. Germline loops: CDR1 SGHNT, CDR2 YYREEE (reference sequence). V shed 7 bases and J 6 bases; nucleotides not matched to a gene: 9. The CDR3 has 15 amino acids. DNA of the CDR3: TGTGCCAGCTCCTCCGGGACTAGCGGATTCAATGAGCAGTTCTTC. This sequence encodes CASSSGTSGFNEQFF.

V gene TRBV6-5 combines with J gene TRBJ2-1, with unresolved D. The V end lost 6 bases, the J end lost 8 bases, and 14 bases lay between the germline ends. CDR1 is MNHEY and CDR2 is SVGAGI in the germline V gene. The CDR3 loop spans 13 amino acids. The CDR3 DNA sequence: TGTGCCAGCAGAACTGCAAATAACGATGAGCAGTTCTTC. Protein: CASRTANNDEQFF.

This sequence joins TRBV14 and TRBJ1-6; tentative D call: TRBD1 (6 bases). There are 18 residues in the CDR3. V was trimmed by 0 bases and J by 7 bases, leaving 19 bases between them. The germline gives CDR1 SGHDN, CDR2 FVKESK. CDR3 in DNA: TGTGCCAGCAGCCAAGATAGGTGGGGGCGGCCGCAGAATTCACCCCTCCACTTT. Amino acids: CASSQDRWGRPQNSPLHF.

V usage is TRBV27 and J usage is TRBJ2-2, with 11 bases identical to TRBD2. This CDR3 comprises 15 residues. The V and J ends lost 7 bases and 4 bases, in that order; junction bases with no gene match: 5. Germline V gene data show CDR1 as MNHEY and CDR2 as SMNVEV (reference sequence). DNA for the CDR3: TGTGCCAGCATGCCCGGACTAGCGGGCACCGGGGAGCTGTTTTTT. Translated: CASMPGLAGTGELFF.

This chain connects TRBV15 to TRBJ2-3; D gene uncertain. Per the germline V gene, CDR1 is LNHNV and CDR2 is YYDKDF (reference sequence). The germline V and J ends were trimmed by 0 bases and 3 bases, with 4 bases remaining between them. CDR3 length equals 13 residues. CDR3 nucleotides: TGTGCCACCAGCAGAGACTTAACAGATACGCAGTATTTT. The encoded protein is CATSRDLTDTQYF.

The chain carries TRBV6-6 and TRBJ1-4, with D hard to call. V lost 6 bases and J lost 8, with 13 bases in between. The length of the CDR3 is 13 residues. Germline V gene sequence: CDR1 MNHNY, CDR2 SVGAGI (reference sequence). The CDR3 region is CASSLPYREKLFF. The CDR3 DNA reads TGTGCCAGCAGCCTCCCCTATCGCGAAAAACTGTTTTTT.

V is TRBV5-1 and J is TRBJ2-3; 8 bases map to TRBD1. The length of the CDR3 is 14 residues. In germline, CDR1 is SGHRS, CDR2 YFSETQ. Losses at the gene ends were 7 bases for V and 5 bases for J; bases not matched to a gene: 9. The CDR3 DNA reads TGCGCCAGCCACACAGGGGGAGACATAGATACGCAGTATTTT. It codes for CASHTGGDIDTQYF.